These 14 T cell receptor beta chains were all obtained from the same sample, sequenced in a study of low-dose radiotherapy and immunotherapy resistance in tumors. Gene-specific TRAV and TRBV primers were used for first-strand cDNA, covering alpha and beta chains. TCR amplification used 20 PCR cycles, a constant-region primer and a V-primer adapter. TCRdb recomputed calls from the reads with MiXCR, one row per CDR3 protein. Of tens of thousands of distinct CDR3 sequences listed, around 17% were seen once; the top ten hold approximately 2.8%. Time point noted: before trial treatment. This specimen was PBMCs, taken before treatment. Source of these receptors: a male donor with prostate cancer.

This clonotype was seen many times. The CDR3 is CASSSSVYEQYF. DNA for the CDR3: TGTGCCAGCAGCTCTTCCGTGTACGAGCAGTACTTC. The chain uses TRBV7-8 and TRBJ2-7; D gene ambiguous. V shed 4 bases and J shed 4 bases, with 8 bases lying between them. Germline V CDR1 and CDR2: SGHVS, FQNEAQ. There are 12 residues in the CDR3.

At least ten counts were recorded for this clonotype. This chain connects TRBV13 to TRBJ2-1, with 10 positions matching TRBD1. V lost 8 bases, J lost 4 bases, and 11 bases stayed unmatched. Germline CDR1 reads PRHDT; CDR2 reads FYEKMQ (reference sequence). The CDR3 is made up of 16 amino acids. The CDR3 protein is CASSLARGQGYNEQFF. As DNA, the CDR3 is TGTGCCAGCTCTCTAGCAAGGGGACAGGGGTACAATGAGCAGTTCTTC.

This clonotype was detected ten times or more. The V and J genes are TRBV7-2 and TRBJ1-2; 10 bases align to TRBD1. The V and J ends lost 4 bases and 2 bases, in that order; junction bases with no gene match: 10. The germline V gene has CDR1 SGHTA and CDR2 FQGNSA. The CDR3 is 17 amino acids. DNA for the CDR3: TGTGCCAGCAGCTCAGCCGGGACAGGGGTGGGCAACTATGGCTACACCTTC. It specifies CASSSAGTGVGNYGYTF.

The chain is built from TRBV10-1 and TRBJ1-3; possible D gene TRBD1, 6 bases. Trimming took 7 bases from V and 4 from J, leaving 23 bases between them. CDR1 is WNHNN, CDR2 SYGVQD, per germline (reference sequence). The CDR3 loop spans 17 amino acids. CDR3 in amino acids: CASTDPGVGRSGNTIYF. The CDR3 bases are TGCGCCAGCACCGACCCAGGGGTTGGGCGCTCCGGAAACACCATATATTTT.

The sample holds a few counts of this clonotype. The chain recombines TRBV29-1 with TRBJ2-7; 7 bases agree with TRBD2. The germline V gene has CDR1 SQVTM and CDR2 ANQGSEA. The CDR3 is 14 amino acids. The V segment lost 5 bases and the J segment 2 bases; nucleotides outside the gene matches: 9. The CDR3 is CSVSTSNPTYEQYF. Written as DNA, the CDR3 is TGCAGCGTTTCGACTAGCAACCCAACCTACGAGCAGTACTTC.

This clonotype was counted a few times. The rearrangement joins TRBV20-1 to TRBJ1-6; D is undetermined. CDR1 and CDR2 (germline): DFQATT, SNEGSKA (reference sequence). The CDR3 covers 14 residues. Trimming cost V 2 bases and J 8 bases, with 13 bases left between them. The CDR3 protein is CSARPSGSDSPLHF. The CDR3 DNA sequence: TGCAGTGCTAGACCGTCGGGTTCGGATTCACCCCTCCACTTT.

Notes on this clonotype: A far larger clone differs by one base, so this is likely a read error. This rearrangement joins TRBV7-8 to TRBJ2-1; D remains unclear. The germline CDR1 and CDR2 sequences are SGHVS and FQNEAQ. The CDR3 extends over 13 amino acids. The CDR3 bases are TGTACCAGCAGCTTAAGGGTCCTGAATGAGCAGTTCTTC. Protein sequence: CTSSLRVLNEQFF. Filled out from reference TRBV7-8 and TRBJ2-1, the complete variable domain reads GAGVSQSPRYKVAKRGQDVALRCDPISGHVSLFWYQQALGQGPEFLTYFQNEAQLDKSGLPSDRFFAERPEGSVSTLKIQRTQQEDSAVYLCTSSLRVLNEQFFGPGTRLTVL.

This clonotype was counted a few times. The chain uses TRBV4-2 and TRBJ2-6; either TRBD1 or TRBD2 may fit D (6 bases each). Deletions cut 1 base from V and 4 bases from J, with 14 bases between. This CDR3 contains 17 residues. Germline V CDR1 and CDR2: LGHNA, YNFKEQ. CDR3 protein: CASSQVGGGPGANVLTF. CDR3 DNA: TGTGCCAGCAGCCAAGTAGGTGGGGGGCCAGGGGCCAACGTCCTGACTTTC.

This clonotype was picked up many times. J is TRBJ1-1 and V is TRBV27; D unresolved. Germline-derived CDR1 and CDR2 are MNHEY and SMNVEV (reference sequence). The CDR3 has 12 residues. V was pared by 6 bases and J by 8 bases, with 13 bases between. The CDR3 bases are TGTGCCAGCAGCCCGAGGCCCGGGGAAGCTTTCTTT. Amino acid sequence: CASSPRPGEAFF.

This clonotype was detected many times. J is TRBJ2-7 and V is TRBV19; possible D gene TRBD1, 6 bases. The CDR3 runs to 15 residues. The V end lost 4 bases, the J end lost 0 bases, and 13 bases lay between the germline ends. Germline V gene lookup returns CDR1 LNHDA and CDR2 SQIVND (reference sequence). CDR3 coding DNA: TGTGCCAGTAGTACGACCAGGGGCCTCTCCTACGAGCAGTACTTC. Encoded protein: CASSTTRGLSYEQYF.

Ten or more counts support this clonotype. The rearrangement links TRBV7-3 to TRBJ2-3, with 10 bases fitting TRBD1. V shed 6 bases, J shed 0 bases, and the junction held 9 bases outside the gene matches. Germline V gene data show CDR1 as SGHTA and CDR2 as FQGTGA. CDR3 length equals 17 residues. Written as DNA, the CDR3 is TGTGCCAGCAGTTACGGGACAGGGGTTTCTAGCACAGATACGCAGTATTTT. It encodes CASSYGTGVSSTDTQYF.

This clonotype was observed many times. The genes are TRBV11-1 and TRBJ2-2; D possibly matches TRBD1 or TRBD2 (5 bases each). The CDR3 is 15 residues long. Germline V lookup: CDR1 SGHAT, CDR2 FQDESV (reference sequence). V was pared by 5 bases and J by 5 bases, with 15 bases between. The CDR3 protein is CASSRDGPQTGELFF. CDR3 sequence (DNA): TGTGCCAGCAGCCGGGACGGTCCCCAGACCGGGGAGCTGTTTTTT.

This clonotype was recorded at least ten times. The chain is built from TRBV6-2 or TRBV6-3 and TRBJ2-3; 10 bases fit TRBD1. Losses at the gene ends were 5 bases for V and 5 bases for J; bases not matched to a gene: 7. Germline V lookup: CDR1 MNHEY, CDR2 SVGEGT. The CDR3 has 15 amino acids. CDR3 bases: TGTGCCAGCAGTGTCCCCCGGGACAGGGGAGATACGCAGTATTTT. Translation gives CASSVPRDRGDTQYF.

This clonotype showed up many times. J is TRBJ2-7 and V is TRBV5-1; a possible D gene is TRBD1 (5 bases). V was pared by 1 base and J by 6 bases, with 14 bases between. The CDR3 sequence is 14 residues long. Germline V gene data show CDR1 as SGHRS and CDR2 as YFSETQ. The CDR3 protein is CASSLSVRVGEQYF. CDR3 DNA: TGCGCCAGCAGCTTGTCGGTCAGGGTTGGCGAGCAGTACTTC.